This TCR delta chain was sequenced in a study of Vδ1+ human thymocytes. The V and J ends lost 6 bases and 3 bases respectively, with 20 bases between them. Germline V gene lookup returns CDR1 TSWWSYY and CDR2 QGS. CDR3 length: 16 amino acids. For this clone: The antigen is undetermined.

Study results and limitations: Highly polyclonal TRG and TRD repertoires with Gaussian CDR3 length distributions appeared in thymus.

RNA was extracted from the cells and then reverse transcribed. Pooled V-gene forward primers with one constant-region reverse primer generated the CDR3 amplicons by multiplex PCR. With CATT, TCRdb re-called clones from the multiplex PCR reads. The repertoire holds 70,000 to 90,000 delta-chain clones, with about 35% as singletons. V usage is TRDV1 and J usage is TRDJ1; D may correspond to TRDD1 or TRDD3 (5 bases each). What was sequenced was Vdelta1+ gamma-delta thymocytes from the thymus. Subset in this sample: FACS-sorted CD3+ TCRalphabeta- TCRVdelta1+ TCRVdelta2- thymocytes. This clonotype was sampled from a boy in the first two years of life who had congenital heart surgery. CDR3 nucleotides: TGTGCTCTTGGTCAGAATAGGGCTGGGTACCCCGATAAACTCATCTTT. This encodes CALGQNRAGYPDKLIF.